Sequencing of this T cell receptor (beta chain) was carried out in a study of breast tumors, draining lymph nodes, adjacent tissues. Study-wide results and limits: Luminal-like breast cancer showed significantly greater tumor-nontumor repertoire similarity than basal-like breast cancer did. The lymph node origin of tumor T cells was framed as consistent with a hypothesis, not demonstrated. Tumors had less TCR diversity than lymph nodes, more than nontumor tissue. Findings are consistent with lymph node origin and intratumoral expansion of most tumor T cells.

Losses at the gene ends were 5 bases for V and 3 bases for J; bases not matched to a gene: 5. Looked up from germline, CDR1 is SQVTM and CDR2 is ANQGSEA. This CDR3 is 14 amino acids long. TCRdb re-called the multiplex PCR reads through MiXCR, storing one row per CDR3 protein. The sample carries 50,000 to 85,000 distinct CDR3 sequences, 43% recorded once. This clonotype appeared many times. Its antigen is unidentified. The source of this sequence is a female donor with breast cancer. Some clones in this sample may be carry-over from other donors' samples. The chain employs TRBV29-1 and TRBJ2-7; TRBD2 matches 12 bases. What was sequenced was breast tumor tissue. The CDR3 spells CSVWTSGAIYEQYF. The CDR3 DNA is TGCAGCGTTTGGACTAGCGGGGCCATCTACGAGCAGTACTTC.